These T cell receptor beta chains were read from a single sample in a study of T cell responses to AZD1222 COVID-19 vaccine. Sequencing used immunoSEQ multiplex PCR; TCRdb keeps in-frame clones, though not all of them. The sample lists under 200,000 clones, roughly 91% occurring once. This material consisted of peripheral blood, taken 28 days after the second AZD1222 dose. These receptors came from an adult who received the AZD1222 COVID-19 vaccine. The CDR3 runs from the conserved cysteine through the conserved F or W. D genes are given only for firm matches. Clone size appears in some rows only: once, few, many, or a class for an expanded clone.

V gene: TRBV28; clone size: .; J gene: TRBJ2-2; D gene: TRBD1; CDR3 length: 16; CDR3 protein: CASSFPGTGGIGELFF; CDR3 DNA: TGTGCCAGCAGTTTCCCCGGGACAGGGGGAATCGGGGAGCTGTTTTTT
V gene: TRBV28; clone size: .; J gene: TRBJ1-6; D gene: .; CDR3 length: 14; CDR3 protein: CASRFPGGYSPLHF; CDR3 DNA: TGTGCCAGCAGATTTCCCGGGGGGTACTCACCCCTCCACTTT
V gene: TRBV7-3; clone size: .; J gene: TRBJ2-5; D gene: .; CDR3 length: 13; CDR3 protein: CASSLVRGETQYF; CDR3 DNA: TGTGCCAGCAGCTTAGTTAGAGGGGAGACCCAGTACTTC
V gene: TRBV5-4; clone size: few; J gene: TRBJ1-1; D gene: TRBD1; CDR3 length: 18; CDR3 protein: CASSLPDRGLVGDTEAFF; CDR3 DNA: TGTGCCAGCAGCTTGCCTGACAGGGGGCTTGTTGGGGACACTGAAGCTTTCTTT
V gene: TRBV5-1; clone size: .; J gene: TRBJ2-1; D gene: TRBD2; CDR3 length: 16; CDR3 protein: CASSSEAGGTYNEQFF; CDR3 DNA: TGCGCCAGCAGCTCGGAGGCGGGAGGAACCTACAATGAGCAGTTCTTC
V gene: TRBV9; clone size: .; J gene: TRBJ1-2; D gene: TRBD1; CDR3 length: 16; CDR3 protein: CASSVAGTGGEIGYTF; CDR3 DNA: TGTGCCAGCAGCGTAGCCGGGACAGGGGGCGAAATAGGCTACACCTTC
V gene: TRBV3-1/TRBV3-2; clone size: .; J gene: TRBJ1-4; D gene: .; CDR3 length: 15; CDR3 protein: CASRDTAATNEKLFF; CDR3 DNA: TGTGCCAGCCGGGATACGGCAGCAACTAATGAAAAACTGTTTTTT
V gene: TRBV7-6; clone size: .; J gene: TRBJ1-1; D gene: TRBD1; CDR3 length: 13; CDR3 protein: CASSPGQGVGAFF; CDR3 DNA: TGTGCCAGCAGCCCGGGACAGGGCGTAGGAGCTTTCTTT
V gene: TRBV5-4; clone size: .; J gene: TRBJ2-1; D gene: .; CDR3 length: 14; CDR3 protein: CASSWGGAINEQFF; CDR3 DNA: TGTGCCAGCAGCTGGGGAGGCGCTATTAATGAGCAGTTCTTC
V gene: TRBV5-1; clone size: .; J gene: TRBJ1-1; D gene: .; CDR3 length: 13; CDR3 protein: CASKESPNTEAFF; CDR3 DNA: TGCGCCAGCAAAGAGAGTCCCAACACTGAAGCTTTCTTT
V gene: TRBV4-3; clone size: few; J gene: TRBJ2-2; D gene: .; CDR3 length: 16; CDR3 protein: CASSQDKGGGTGELFF; CDR3 DNA: TGCGCCAGCAGCCAAGATAAGGGAGGGGGCACCGGGGAGCTGTTTTTT
V gene: TRBV13; clone size: .; J gene: TRBJ2-7; D gene: TRBD2; CDR3 length: 16; CDR3 protein: CASSPARERGIYEQYF; CDR3 DNA: TGTGCCAGCAGCCCCGCGCGGGAGCGGGGGATCTACGAGCAGTACTTC
V gene: TRBV24-1; clone size: .; J gene: TRBJ2-7; D gene: .; CDR3 length: 15; CDR3 protein: CATSDLGAPSYEQYF; CDR3 DNA: TGTGCCACCAGTGATTTGGGGGCTCCCTCCTACGAGCAGTACTTC
V gene: TRBV6-5; clone size: .; J gene: TRBJ1-6; D gene: .; CDR3 length: 15; CDR3 protein: CASSLASSYNSPLHF; CDR3 DNA: TGTGCCAGCAGCCTAGCGAGCTCCTATAATTCACCCCTCCACTTT
V gene: TRBV28; clone size: .; J gene: TRBJ2-7; D gene: .; CDR3 length: 15; CDR3 protein: CASSSGQIGFDEQYF; CDR3 DNA: TGTGCCAGCAGCAGCGGACAGATTGGTTTCGACGAGCAGTACTTC
V gene: TRBV6-5; clone size: .; J gene: TRBJ2-7; D gene: TRBD1; CDR3 length: 13; CDR3 protein: CATNRGPSFEQYF; CDR3 DNA: TGTGCCACGAACAGGGGTCCCAGTTTTGAGCAGTACTTC
V gene: TRBV28; clone size: .; J gene: TRBJ2-1; D gene: TRBD2; CDR3 length: 16; CDR3 protein: CASKSQLAGGPIEQFF; CDR3 DNA: TGTGCCAGCAAAAGCCAACTAGCGGGAGGGCCGATTGAGCAGTTCTTC
V gene: TRBV7-2; clone size: .; J gene: TRBJ1-4; D gene: .; CDR3 length: 14; CDR3 protein: CASSLSGGGEKLFF; CDR3 DNA: TGTGCCAGCAGCTTAAGCGGGGGCGGAGAAAAACTGTTTTTT
V gene: TRBV15; clone size: .; J gene: TRBJ1-2; D gene: TRBD1; CDR3 length: 14; CDR3 protein: CATSRGQSFYGYTF; CDR3 DNA: TGTGCCACCAGCAGGGGACAGAGCTTCTATGGCTACACCTTC
V gene: TRBV28; clone size: .; J gene: TRBJ2-3; D gene: TRBD2; CDR3 length: 15; CDR3 protein: CASHSLAGSTDTQYF; CDR3 DNA: TGTGCCAGCCATTCACTAGCGGGCTCCACAGATACGCAGTATTTT
V gene: TRBV18; clone size: .; J gene: TRBJ2-7; D gene: TRBD2; CDR3 length: 14; CDR3 protein: CASSQGREGLEQYF; CDR3 DNA: TGTGCCAGCTCCCAGGGGCGGGAGGGCCTCGAGCAGTACTTC
V gene: TRBV6-1; clone size: .; J gene: TRBJ2-4; D gene: .; CDR3 length: 15; CDR3 protein: CASSEGNLAKNIQYF; CDR3 DNA: TGTGCCAGCAGTGAAGGCAACTTAGCCAAAAACATTCAGTACTTC
V gene: TRBV5-6; clone size: .; J gene: TRBJ2-1; D gene: .; CDR3 length: 12; CDR3 protein: CASSFAPNEQFF; CDR3 DNA: TGTGCCAGCAGCTTTGCCCCCAATGAGCAGTTCTTC
V gene: TRBV21-1; clone size: .; J gene: TRBJ1-1; D gene: .; CDR3 length: 14; CDR3 protein: CASSLKEVRTEAFF; CDR3 DNA: TGTGCCAGCAGCCTAAAAGAGGTGAGGACTGAAGCTTTCTTT
V gene: TRBV18; clone size: .; J gene: TRBJ2-5; D gene: TRBD2; CDR3 length: 15; CDR3 protein: CASSSIAGGGETQYF; CDR3 DNA: TGTGCCAGCTCCTCAATAGCGGGAGGAGGAGAGACCCAGTACTTC
V gene: TRBV7-2; clone size: .; J gene: TRBJ2-5; D gene: .; CDR3 length: 13; CDR3 protein: CASSPIEGGTQYF; CDR3 DNA: TGTGCCAGCAGCCCCATTGAGGGAGGGACCCAGTACTTC
V gene: TRBV29-1; clone size: .; J gene: TRBJ2-3; D gene: TRBD2; CDR3 length: 17; CDR3 protein: CSALTAGASGSTDTQYF; CDR3 DNA: TGCAGCGCTCTGACAGCGGGAGCCTCTGGGAGCACAGATACGCAGTATTTT
V gene: TRBV6-5; clone size: .; J gene: TRBJ1-3; D gene: .; CDR3 length: 13; CDR3 protein: CASRTGSGNTIYF; CDR3 DNA: TGTGCCAGCAGGACGGGCTCTGGAAACACCATATATTTT
V gene: TRBV25-1; clone size: once; J gene: TRBJ2-1; D gene: TRBD2; CDR3 length: 16; CDR3 protein: CASSELAGGPGNEQFF; CDR3 DNA: TGTGCCAGCAGTGAATTAGCGGGAGGGCCGGGGAATGAGCAGTTCTTC
V gene: TRBV19; clone size: .; J gene: TRBJ2-7; D gene: .; CDR3 length: 14; CDR3 protein: CASSSRAATYEQYF; CDR3 DNA: TGTGCCAGTAGTTCGAGGGCAGCCACCTACGAGCAGTACTTC
V gene: TRBV29-1; clone size: .; J gene: TRBJ2-3; D gene: .; CDR3 length: 12; CDR3 protein: CSVGGSPDTQYF; CDR3 DNA: TGCAGCGTTGGTGGGAGTCCAGATACGCAGTATTTT
V gene: TRBV5-5; clone size: .; J gene: TRBJ1-5; D gene: .; CDR3 length: 14; CDR3 protein: CASSFGQSNQPQHF; CDR3 DNA: TGTGCCAGCAGCTTCGGACAGAGTAATCAGCCCCAGCATTTT
V gene: TRBV24-1; clone size: .; J gene: TRBJ2-3; D gene: .; CDR3 length: 13; CDR3 protein: CATRGSGGDTQYF; CDR3 DNA: TGTGCCACCAGGGGCAGTGGGGGGGATACGCAGTATTTT
V gene: TRBV27; clone size: .; J gene: TRBJ2-2; D gene: .; CDR3 length: 15; CDR3 protein: CASSLLAGLPGELFF; CDR3 DNA: TGTGCCAGCAGTTTATTGGCAGGGCTCCCCGGGGAGCTGTTTTTT
V gene: TRBV5-6; clone size: .; J gene: TRBJ1-2; D gene: .; CDR3 length: 15; CDR3 protein: CASSLGVRANYGYTF; CDR3 DNA: TGTGCCAGCAGCTTGGGGGTGAGAGCAAACTATGGCTACACCTTC
V gene: TRBV29-1; clone size: .; J gene: TRBJ2-2; D gene: .; CDR3 length: 13; CDR3 protein: CSVVERLPGELFF; CDR3 DNA: TGCAGCGTTGTAGAGAGGCTCCCCGGGGAGCTGTTTTTT
V gene: TRBV11-2; clone size: few; J gene: TRBJ2-7; D gene: .; CDR3 length: 18; CDR3 protein: CASSQGDFHSYPLYEQYF; CDR3 DNA: TGTGCCAGCAGCCAAGGGGACTTTCACTCCTATCCTTTATACGAGCAGTACTTC
V gene: TRBV5-1; clone size: once; J gene: TRBJ1-2; D gene: .; CDR3 length: 13; CDR3 protein: CASSLEGKLGYTF; CDR3 DNA: TGCGCCAGCAGCTTGGAAGGGAAGTTGGGCTACACCTTC
V gene: TRBV18; clone size: .; J gene: TRBJ2-7; D gene: .; CDR3 length: 14; CDR3 protein: CASSPPSVQDEQYF; CDR3 DNA: TGTGCCAGCTCACCACCGTCGGTCCAGGACGAGCAGTACTTC
V gene: TRBV6-5; clone size: .; J gene: TRBJ1-2; D gene: TRBD1; CDR3 length: 15; CDR3 protein: CASKITGEANYGYTF; CDR3 DNA: TGTGCCAGCAAAATTACAGGGGAAGCTAACTATGGCTACACCTTC
V gene: TRBV11-2; clone size: .; J gene: TRBJ1-1; D gene: TRBD1; CDR3 length: 14; CDR3 protein: CASSTTTGKNKGFF; CDR3 DNA: TGTGCCAGCAGCACAACGACAGGGAAAAACAAGGGTTTCTTT
V gene: TRBV6-1; clone size: few; J gene: TRBJ1-3; D gene: .; CDR3 length: 15; CDR3 protein: CASSDFPASGNTIYF; CDR3 DNA: TGTGCCAGCAGTGATTTTCCCGCCTCGGGAAACACCATATATTTT
V gene: TRBV6-2/TRBV6-3; clone size: few; J gene: TRBJ1-2; D gene: .; CDR3 length: 12; CDR3 protein: CASSYSNYGYTF; CDR3 DNA: TGTGCCAGCAGTTATTCTAACTATGGCTACACCTTC
V gene: TRBV19; clone size: .; J gene: TRBJ1-5; D gene: TRBD1; CDR3 length: 14; CDR3 protein: CATAGQDFNQPQHF; CDR3 DNA: TGTGCCACCGCTGGACAGGATTTCAATCAGCCCCAGCATTTT
V gene: TRBV25-1; clone size: .; J gene: TRBJ2-4; D gene: TRBD1; CDR3 length: 14; CDR3 protein: CASPSRTGKNIQYF; CDR3 DNA: TGTGCCAGCCCATCCCGGACAGGGAAAAACATTCAGTACTTC
V gene: TRBV28; clone size: .; J gene: TRBJ1-1; D gene: .; CDR3 length: 12; CDR3 protein: CASRGLYTEAFF; CDR3 DNA: TGTGCCAGTCGGGGATTGTACACTGAAGCTTTCTTT
V gene: TRBV18; clone size: .; J gene: TRBJ2-3; D gene: TRBD2; CDR3 length: 17; CDR3 protein: CASSPVPGRAHTDTQYF; CDR3 DNA: TGTGCCAGCTCACCAGTCCCGGGGAGGGCTCACACAGATACGCAGTATTTT
V gene: TRBV11-3; clone size: .; J gene: TRBJ2-7; D gene: TRBD1; CDR3 length: 15; CDR3 protein: CASSRDRDPTYEQYF; CDR3 DNA: TGTGCCAGCAGCCGAGACAGGGACCCTACCTACGAGCAGTACTTC
V gene: TRBV28; clone size: .; J gene: TRBJ2-1; D gene: .; CDR3 length: 13; CDR3 protein: CASSLGVGNEQFF; CDR3 DNA: TGTGCCAGCAGTTTAGGGGTTGGCAATGAGCAGTTCTTC
V gene: TRBV15; clone size: .; J gene: TRBJ2-1; D gene: .; CDR3 length: 14; CDR3 protein: CATSTRLPDNEQFF; CDR3 DNA: TGTGCCACCAGCACCCGACTCCCCGACAATGAGCAGTTCTTC
V gene: TRBV28; clone size: .; J gene: TRBJ1-2; D gene: .; CDR3 length: 11; CDR3 protein: CASSAQRGYTF; CDR3 DNA: TGTGCCAGCAGCGCCCAACGTGGCTACACCTTC
V gene: TRBV5-1; clone size: once; J gene: TRBJ2-1; D gene: .; CDR3 length: 15; CDR3 protein: CASSPARARYNEQFF; CDR3 DNA: TGCGCCAGCAGCCCTGCACGGGCACGCTACAATGAGCAGTTCTTC
V gene: TRBV10-3; clone size: .; J gene: TRBJ2-3; D gene: TRBD2; CDR3 length: 12; CDR3 protein: CATGGVTDTQYF; CDR3 DNA: TGTGCCACCGGGGGGGTGACAGATACGCAGTATTTT
V gene: TRBV28; clone size: .; J gene: TRBJ2-3; D gene: TRBD2; CDR3 length: 14; CDR3 protein: CASSFLAGGDTQYF; CDR3 DNA: TGTGCCAGCAGTTTCCTAGCGGGAGGGGATACGCAGTATTTT